These 13 T cell receptor beta chains came from one sample sequenced in a study of blood T cells in healthy people across ages. Next came a second PCR, run for about 6 to 12 cycles, which used a sample-barcoded 5' primer along with a J-beta primer mix. From the 5' RACE reads, TCRdb called clonotypes with MiXCR, one entry per CDR3 protein. The sample holds over 550,000 distinct CDR3 sequences; approximately 30% are singletons and the top ten take about 15%. The sample was blood. The source is a woman older than 75 in good health.

The chain carries TRBV5-5 and TRBJ1-4; D is undetermined. V was pared by 0 bases and J by 7 bases, with 13 bases between. The CDR3 runs 15 residues. CDR1 and CDR2 from the germline V gene are SGHKS and YYEKEE (reference sequence). The CDR3 protein is CASSLASALGEKLFF. The CDR3 DNA follows: TGTGCCAGCAGCTTGGCATCAGCGTTGGGTGAAAAACTGTTTTTT.

This clonotype appeared a few times. The V call is TRBV7-3, the J call TRBJ2-3, with 8 bases aligning to TRBD2. This CDR3 has 18 amino acids. V was clipped by 4 bases and J by 4 bases; unmatched bases: 16. Germline values: CDR1 SGHTA, CDR2 FQGTGA. The CDR3 is CASSSLKTGGAEADTQYF. Here the CDR3 DNA reads TGTGCCAGCAGCTCCCTTAAAACCGGGGGGGCCGAAGCAGATACGCAGTATTTT.

This clonotype was detected ten times or more. This chain uses TRBV29-1 with TRBJ2-3, with D perhaps TRBD2 (6 bases). This CDR3 region has 14 residues. V lost 0 bases to trimming and J lost 9 bases, with 16 bases between them. CDR1 and CDR2 from the germline V gene are SQVTM and ANQGSEA. CDR3 nucleotide sequence: TGCAGCGTTGAAGACCGCCGGGAGCTAGGGACGCAGTATTTT. The encoded protein is CSVEDRRELGTQYF.

This clonotype was found many times. The chain employs TRBV4-3 and TRBJ2-5; tentatively, D is TRBD2 (5 bases). The V gene's germline CDR1 is LGHNA and CDR2 YSLEER. This CDR3 is 15 amino acids long. V lost 0 bases and J 0 bases, leaving 8 bases between the germline ends. CDR3 nucleotides: TGCGCCAGCAGCCAAGAACGGGGATACCAAGAGACCCAGTACTTC. As protein: CASSQERGYQETQYF.

This clonotype was observed a few times. This rearrangement joins TRBV20-1 to TRBJ1-6; D call uncertain. Looked up from germline, CDR1 is DFQATT and CDR2 is SNEGSKA (reference sequence). This CDR3 has 14 residues. The V end lost 3 bases, the J end lost 6 bases, and 12 bases lay between the germline ends. CDR3 in DNA: TGCAGTGCTAGTTCTGGAGGCCTTAATTCACCCCTCCACTTT. Translation gives CSASSGGLNSPLHF.

This chain uses TRBV7-3 with TRBJ2-2; TRBD1 matches 7 bases. The germline gives CDR1 SGHTA, CDR2 FQGTGA. V shed 5 bases and J 7 bases; nucleotides not matched to a gene: 13. The CDR3 contains 16 residues. CDR3 nucleotides: TGTGCCAGCAGCCCCCTGGAAGGGGGCTTCGGCGGGGAGCTGTTTTTT. As protein: CASSPLEGGFGGELFF.

Note on this clonotype: A much larger clone is a single base away; this may be a read error. The chain uses TRBV20-1 and TRBJ2-1; TRBD1 agrees at 8 bases. CDR1 is DFQATT, CDR2 SNEGSKA, per germline (reference sequence). This CDR3 spans 13 amino acids. CDR3 residues: CSASGTGYDEQFF. The CDR3 nucleotides read TGCAGTGCTTCCGGGACAGGCTACGATGAGCAGTTCTTC.

This clonotype was observed at least ten times. The CDR3, as DNA: TGTGCCAGCAGTTACAGGCCTAGCGGGGGTTCCGATACGCAGTATTTT. This gives the protein CASSYRPSGGSDTQYF. The chain uses TRBV6-5 and TRBJ2-3; 10 bases line up with TRBD2. CDR1 is MNHEY, CDR2 SVGAGI, per germline. J was trimmed by 6 bases and V by 2 bases; bases with no gene match: 8. The CDR3 has 16 amino acids.

This clonotype was observed many times. The rearrangement uses TRBV9 and TRBJ2-3, with TRBD2 matching 8 bases. This CDR3 is built from 15 residues. Germline CDR1 is SGDLS and CDR2 is YYNGEE. The junction had 7 bases not matched to a gene; V was cut back by 5 bases and J by 2 bases. Here the CDR3 reads CASSRFSGDTDTQYF. CDR3 nucleotide sequence: TGTGCCAGCAGTAGGTTTAGCGGGGACACAGATACGCAGTATTTT.

This clonotype showed up many times. The chain uses TRBV28 and TRBJ2-1; D gene ambiguous. The CDR3 extends over 12 amino acids. Germline CDR1 is MDHEN and CDR2 is SYDVKM. V lost 3 bases and J lost 4, with 4 bases in between. Written as DNA, the CDR3 is TGTGCCAGCAGTTTCCAGTACAATGAGCAGTTCTTC. This sequence encodes CASSFQYNEQFF.

This clonotype appeared a single time. The chain carries TRBV5-1 and TRBJ2-3; D is unclear. Germline CDR1 and CDR2: SGHRS and YFSETQ. Trimming cost V 0 bases and J 4 bases, with 12 bases left between them. The CDR3 loop spans 15 amino acids. The CDR3, as DNA: TGCGCCAGCAGCTTGGGGAGTTTCGGCTCAGATACGCAGTATTTT. It encodes CASSLGSFGSDTQYF.

The chain has TRBV20-1 and TRBJ2-7; TRBD1 agrees at 7 bases. The CDR3 is 14 residues long. The V gene end was trimmed by 4 bases and the J gene end by 0 bases; junction bases not matched to a gene: 6. The germline V gene encodes CDR1 DFQATT and CDR2 SNEGSKA (reference sequence). CDR3 protein: CSATRDSDSYEQYF. In DNA form, the CDR3 reads TGCAGTGCTACCCGGGACAGCGACTCCTACGAGCAGTACTTC.

This clonotype showed up many times. The rearrangement links TRBV15 to TRBJ2-5; no clear D gene. CDR1 is LNHNV, CDR2 YYDKDF, per germline (reference sequence). The V end lost 0 bases, the J end lost 0 bases, and 11 bases lay between the germline ends. CDR3 length: 16 amino acids. In DNA form, the CDR3 reads TGTGCCACCAGCAGAGATGCCAGTCTTTACCAAGAGACCCAGTACTTC. Translation: CATSRDASLYQETQYF.